The subject of this entry is one T cell receptor beta chain. Its specificity is not known. Only in-frame clones appear in the TCRdb table, and some are missing; sequencing was by immunoSEQ multiplex PCR. In the table there are approximately 170,000 clones, roughly 92% of which are singletons. The sample is drawn from a study of T cell responses to AZD1222 COVID-19 vaccine. Regarding the study as a whole: White British donors predominated, females outnumbered males, and clonal diversity was possibly underestimated. Spike-specific TCR breadth and depth grew following two AZD1222 doses. Nearly half of the spike-specific TCRs reportedly recognize variant regions that carry no mutations.

The sequencing here drew on peripheral blood, taken on day 0 of AZD1222 vaccination. The clonotype comes from an adult in good health.

The CDR3 spells CASSSPGQGNEKLFF. The CDR3 DNA follows: TGTGCCAGCAGCTCGCCGGGACAGGGGAACGAAAAACTGTTTTTT. The V call is TRBV7-2, the J call TRBJ1-4, with 10 bases fitting TRBD1. This CDR3 comprises 15 residues. Germline CDR1 SGHTA, CDR2 FQGNSA. Trimming cost V 4 bases and J 8 bases; bases outside gene matches: 7. The full variable domain, its missing parts supplied by reference TRBV7-2 and TRBJ1-4, is GAGVSQSPSNKVTEKGKDVELRCDPISGHTALYWYRQSLGQGLEFLIYFQGNSAPDKSGLPSDRFSAERTGGSVSTLTIQRTQQEDSAVYLCASSSPGQGNEKLFFGSGTQLSVL.